A selection of T cell receptor beta chains follows, all from one sample in a study of T-cell reconstitution after alpha-beta-depleted transplantation in children. Using its own MiXCR run on the PCR reads, TCRdb lists one record per CDR3 protein. Seen here are 7,000 or so distinct CDR3 sequences, more than 5% observed once, and the top ten hold 23%. The starting material was PBMCs, mostly from graft donor cells, obtained 180 days after TCRalphabeta/CD19-depleted stem cell transplant. These TCRs come from a child younger than two who had a stem cell transplant for acute myeloid leukemia, so the T cells may come from the graft donor. The CDR3 runs from the conserved cysteine through the conserved F or W. A D gene is named only where the DNA matches it firmly. Clone size is shown for a subset of rows, as once, few, many or a class of expanded clone.

v_gene,j_gene,d_gene,abundance,CDR3aa,CDR3nt
TRBV7-9,TRBJ2-1,.,many,CASSPTGWHEQFF,TGTGCCAGCAGCCCAACCGGGTGGCATGAGCAGTTCTTC
TRBV10-3,TRBJ1-2,.,many,CAISEMGGLYGYTF,TGTGCCATCAGTGAGATGGGAGGACTGTATGGCTACACCTTC
TRBV3-1,TRBJ1-2,.,.,CASCQDPGFVYGYTF,TGTGCCTCCTGCCAAGATCCAGGGTTTGTCTATGGCTACACCTTC
TRBV5-6,TRBJ1-4,.,many,CASSLVPDNEKLFF,TGTGCCAGCAGCTTGGTGCCAGATAATGAAAAACTGTTTTTT
TRBV2,TRBJ1-1,.,many,CASSEFGGTEAFF,TGTGCCAGCAGTGAATTTGGGGGGACTGAAGCTTTCTTT
TRBV28,TRBJ2-7,.,many,CASVGGISYEQYF,TGTGCCAGCGTGGGGGGAATCTCCTACGAGCAGTACTTC
TRBV6-6,TRBJ2-3,.,medium-sized,CASSPKSSGSTDTQYF,TGTGCCAGCAGTCCAAAGTCCAGCGGGAGCACAGATACGCAGTATTTT
TRBV18,TRBJ2-7,.,many,CASSPTGDEQYF,TGTGCCAGCTCACCAACGGGAGACGAGCAGTACTTC
TRBV7-2,TRBJ1-5,.,many,CASSLLSQPQHF,TGTGCCAGCAGCTTATTATCTCAGCCCCAGCATTTT
TRBV20-1,TRBJ1-4,.,large,CSARAGWDEKLFF,TGCAGTGCTAGAGCAGGATGGGATGAAAAACTGTTTTTT
TRBV5-6,TRBJ1-6,TRBD1,medium-sized,CASSPQGRGGSNSPLHF,TGTGCCAGCAGCCCCCAAGGCCGAGGGGGCAGCAATTCACCCCTCCACTTT
TRBV7-2,TRBJ2-3,.,many,CASSFRDTQYF,TGTGCCAGCAGTTTCAGGGATACGCAGTATTTT
TRBV18,TRBJ2-7,TRBD2,many,CASSPPTSGSIYEQYF,TGTGCCAGCTCACCACCCACTAGCGGGAGTATCTACGAGCAGTACTTC
TRBV25-1,TRBJ2-5,TRBD1,many,CASSESPGQGKETQYF,TGTGCCAGCAGTGAATCCCCCGGACAGGGGAAGGAGACCCAGTACTTC
TRBV20-1,TRBJ2-7,TRBD1,many,CSARDLGQGIHYEQYF,TGCAGTGCTAGAGATCTCGGACAGGGGATTCACTACGAGCAGTACTTC
TRBV23-1,TRBJ2-1,.,many,CASSRRRAAHIYNEQFF,TGCGCCAGCAGTCGGCGCCGGGCAGCCCACATCTACAATGAGCAGTTCTTC
TRBV6-2/TRBV6-3,TRBJ1-1,.,many,CASRSPSRNTEAFF,TGTGCCAGCCGAAGCCCATCAAGAAACACTGAAGCTTTCTTT
TRBV9,TRBJ2-2,TRBD1,many,CASSVHQTGTGELFF,TGTGCCAGCAGCGTTCACCAGACAGGGACCGGGGAGCTGTTTTTT
TRBV5-6,TRBJ1-2,.,many,CASSSLSLGRAANYGYTF,TGTGCCAGCAGCTCTCTAAGTCTCGGACGAGCAGCGAACTATGGCTACACCTTC
TRBV29-1,TRBJ1-1,.,many,CSVLWSPNTEAFF,TGCAGCGTTTTGTGGAGCCCGAACACTGAAGCTTTCTTT
TRBV10-3,TRBJ1-3,.,large,CAISGTAGNTIYF,TGTGCCATCAGTGGGACGGCCGGAAACACCATATATTTT
TRBV10-3,TRBJ2-1,TRBD2,medium-sized,CAISELGLAEASEQFF,TGTGCCATCAGTGAGTTGGGTCTAGCGGAGGCCAGTGAGCAGTTCTTC
TRBV3-1,TRBJ2-1,TRBD1,.,CASSQRTGAYNEQFF,TGTGCCAGCAGCCAGAGGACAGGCGCTTACAATGAGCAGTTCTTC
TRBV3-1,TRBJ1-4,TRBD1,many,CASSQGPGQGSKLFF,TGTGCCAGCAGCCAAGGTCCGGGACAGGGGAGCAAACTGTTTTTT
TRBV4-2,TRBJ2-3,TRBD2,medium-sized,CASSQDMASGLRADTQYF,TGTGCCAGCAGCCAAGATATGGCTAGCGGGTTACGGGCAGATACGCAGTATTTT
TRBV10-3,TRBJ1-4,TRBD1,many,CAIRDREEKLFF,TGTGCCATCAGGGACAGGGAGGAAAAACTGTTTTTT
TRBV20-1,TRBJ1-5,TRBD1,many,CSAPGQGSNQPQHF,TGCAGTGCTCCGGGACAGGGTAGCAATCAGCCCCAGCATTTT
TRBV28,TRBJ1-1,.,many,CASSLPGYEAFF,TGTGCCAGCAGTTTACCCGGCTATGAAGCTTTCTTT
TRBV5-4,TRBJ2-2,TRBD1,many,CASSSAHNQGALTGELFF,TGTGCCAGCAGCTCAGCCCATAACCAGGGGGCGCTGACCGGGGAGCTGTTTTTT
TRBV20-1,TRBJ1-4,.,many,CSARDPGAGEKLFF,TGCAGTGCTAGAGATCCGGGGGCGGGTGAAAAACTGTTTTTT
TRBV5-5,TRBJ1-1,.,many,CASSRRTAHVRDF,TGTGCCAGCAGCAGGCGGACGGCCCATGTTCGGGACTTT
TRBV5-1,TRBJ2-5,TRBD2,.,CASGPSGTEKTQYF,TGCGCCAGCGGGCCCAGCGGGACGGAGAAGACCCAGTACTTC
TRBV5-4,TRBJ2-5,.,many,CASTMGTSETQYF,TGTGCCAGCACTATGGGGACCTCCGAGACCCAGTACTTC
TRBV6-2/TRBV6-3,TRBJ2-4,.,many,CASSYSGAENIQYF,TGTGCCAGCAGTTACTCGGGGGCCGAAAACATTCAGTACTTC
TRBV7-2,TRBJ2-3,TRBD2,many,CASSLAAIGRAPDTQYF,TGTGCCAGCAGCTTAGCGGCTATCGGGAGGGCCCCAGATACGCAGTATTTT
TRBV7-9,TRBJ1-2,.,many,CASTRTENYGYTF,TGTGCCAGCACCAGGACGGAGAACTATGGCTACACCTTC